Listed below are T cell receptor beta chains from one sample, sequenced in a study of control samples from healthy donors and cancer patients. TCRdb's table, derived via immunoSEQ multiplex PCR, lists solely in-frame clones and lacks some. The sample has about 75,000 clones; 75% to 90% are singletons. The material sequenced was blood. These TCRs come from a man between 45 and 60 years old in good health. Each CDR3 is given with its conserved first and last residue. A D gene is named only where the DNA matches it firmly. For some rows the clone size is stated as once, few or many, or as a class when expanded; others skip it.

D	V	length	J	size	DNA	CDR3
TRBD1	TRBV7-2	13	TRBJ1-2	-	TGTGCCAGCAGCCCGGACAGGAACTATGGCTACACCTTC	CASSPDRNYGYTF
-	TRBV11-2	16	TRBJ2-7	-	TGTGCCAGCAGCTCCCTACGGCGGGGCGGAGCCTACGAGCAGTACTTC	CASSSLRRGGAYEQYF
-	TRBV13	13	TRBJ2-3	-	TGTGCCAGCAGTTGGACTGGCACAGATACGCAGTATTTT	CASSWTGTDTQYF
-	TRBV5-1	13	TRBJ2-1	-	TGCGCCAGCAGCTTGGGCCAATACAATGAGCAGTTCTTC	CASSLGQYNEQFF
-	TRBV28	16	TRBJ1-1	-	TGTGCCAGCATAAGGGCCTTCAGGGTGGTAAACACTGAAGCTTTCTTT	CASIRAFRVVNTEAFF
-	TRBV7-2	14	TRBJ1-3	-	TGTGCCAGCAGCTTAGGGAACGACGGAAACACCATATATTTT	CASSLGNDGNTIYF
-	TRBV11-2	16	TRBJ1-3	-	TGTGCCAGCAGCCCTGTAGAGGGACTCCTTGGAAACACCATATATTTT	CASSPVEGLLGNTIYF
TRBD2	TRBV7-2	16	TRBJ2-2	-	TGTGCCAGCAGCCGGACTAGCGGGACGAACACCGGGGAGCTGTTTTTT	CASSRTSGTNTGELFF
-	TRBV30	15	TRBJ1-2	-	TGTGCCTGGAGTCCAGGGTTAGGACCGGCCTATGGCTACACCTTC	CAWSPGLGPAYGYTF
-	TRBV19	14	TRBJ2-1	few	TGTGCCAGTAGTACCCGTCTAGGCAGGGACGAGCAGTTCTTC	CASSTRLGRDEQFF
TRBD1	TRBV5-5	15	TRBJ2-7	few	TGTGCCAGCAGCAAAAGACAGGGGCCGGGCTACGAGCAGTACTTC	CASSKRQGPGYEQYF
TRBD1	TRBV5-1	14	TRBJ1-1	once	TGCGCCAGCAGATTCGACAGGGGGAACACTGAAGCTTTCTTT	CASRFDRGNTEAFF
-	TRBV7-2	14	TRBJ1-2	once	TGTGCCAGCAGCCCAGGGACGGCGACCTATGGCTACACCTTC	CASSPGTATYGYTF